Described below is a single T cell receptor (beta chain) sequence and its context. Its antigen is not known. The data derive from a study of T cells after posttransplantation cyclophosphamide. Overall study results and limits: Blood and skin or GI T cell repertoires showed limited TRB overlap. Donor-recipient repertoire similarity was low at 1-2 months, rising over year one.

Libraries were prepared by immunoSEQ multiplex PCR; TCRdb keeps only in-frame clonotypes and omits some of them. The sample consists of about 28,000 clones, roughly 90% of them appearing once. Germline V gene data show CDR1 as SGHRS and CDR2 as YFSETQ. V was shortened by 0 bases and J by 6 bases, with 16 bases between the two germline ends. This CDR3 spans 16 amino acids. The sequenced sample was PBMCs. The chain carries TRBV5-1 and TRBJ2-1, with D perhaps matching TRBD1 (6 bases). This receptor was taken from a man aged 45-65 years. CDR3 nucleotides: TGCGCCAGCAGCTTGGAGGGGGTCAGGGGCAGCAATGAGCAGTTCTTC. Its translation is CASSLEGVRGSNEQFF.